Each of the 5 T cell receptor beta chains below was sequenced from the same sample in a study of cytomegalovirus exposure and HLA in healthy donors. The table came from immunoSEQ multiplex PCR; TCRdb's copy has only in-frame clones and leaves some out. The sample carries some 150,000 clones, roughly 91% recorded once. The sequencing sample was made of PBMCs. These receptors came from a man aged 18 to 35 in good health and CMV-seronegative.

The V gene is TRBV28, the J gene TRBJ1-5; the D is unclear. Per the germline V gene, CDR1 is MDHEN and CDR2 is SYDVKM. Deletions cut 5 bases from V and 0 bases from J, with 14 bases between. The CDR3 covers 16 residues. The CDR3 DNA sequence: TGTGCCAGCAGTCAAACTATGGATTATAGCAATCAGCCCCAGCATTTT. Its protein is CASSQTMDYSNQPQHF.

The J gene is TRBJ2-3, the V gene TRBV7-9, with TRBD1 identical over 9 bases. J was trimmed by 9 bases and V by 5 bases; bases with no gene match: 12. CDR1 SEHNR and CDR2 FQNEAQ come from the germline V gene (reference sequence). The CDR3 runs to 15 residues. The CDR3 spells CASSIRQGGKGTQYF. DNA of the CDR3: TGTGCCAGCAGCATCCGACAGGGGGGTAAGGGCACGCAGTATTTT. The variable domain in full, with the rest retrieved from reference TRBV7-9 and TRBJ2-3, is DTGVSQNPRHKITKRGQNVTFRCDPISEHNRLYWYRQTLGQGPEFLTYFQNEAQLEKSRLLSDRFSAERPKGSFSTLEIQRTEQGDSAMYLCASSIRQGGKGTQYFGPGTRLTVL.

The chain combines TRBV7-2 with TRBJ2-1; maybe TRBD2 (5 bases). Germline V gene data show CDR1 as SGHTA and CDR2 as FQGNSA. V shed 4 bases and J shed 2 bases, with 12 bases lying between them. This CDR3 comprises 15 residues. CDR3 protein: CASSWGVGTYNEQFF. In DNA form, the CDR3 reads TGTGCCAGCAGCTGGGGAGTCGGCACCTACAATGAGCAGTTCTTC.

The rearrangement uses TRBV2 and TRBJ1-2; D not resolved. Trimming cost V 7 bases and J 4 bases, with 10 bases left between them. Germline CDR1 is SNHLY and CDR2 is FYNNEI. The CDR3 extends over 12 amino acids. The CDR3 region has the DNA TGTGCCAGCACACTAACGACCTATGGCTACACCTTC. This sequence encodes CASTLTTYGYTF.

Written as DNA, the CDR3 is TGTGCCAGCAGCGATACAGGGGGCAGCTGGAAATCTGGAAACACCATATATTTT. It translates to CASSDTGGSWKSGNTIYF. The chain uses TRBV5-4 and TRBJ1-3; 9 bases fit TRBD1. The germline V gene has CDR1 SGHNT and CDR2 YYREEE (reference sequence). The CDR3 is made up of 18 amino acids. The V segment lost 4 bases and the J segment 1 base; nucleotides outside the gene matches: 12.